This T cell receptor beta chain emerged from a study of naive and memory T cell subsets. Study-wide results and limits: Possibly reflecting memory cells re-expressing CD45RA, a few larger clonotypes occurred in naive repertoires, especially CD8.

This clonotype was detected only a few times. What it binds is not known. This CDR3 comprises 17 residues. Germline values: CDR1 MDHEN, CDR2 SYDVKM. The V end lost 6 bases, the J end lost 4 bases, and 24 bases lay between the germline ends. Two oligonucleotides, mixed equimolar, formed the beta constant-region primer covering TRBC1 and TRBC2. The ligated cDNA underwent four PCR rounds using SP2 and nested alpha and beta constant-region primers. Using its own MiXCR run on the UMI-ligation and nested PCR reads, TCRdb lists one record per CDR3 protein. Here the sample spans 150,000 or so distinct CDR3 sequences, 22% being singletons.

Material: naive CD4+ T cells from blood. The chain employs TRBV28 and TRBJ1-1, with D maybe TRBD1 (5 bases). The sequence was collected from a human donor in good health. CDR3 sequence: CASSPIQGFEGGTEAFF. The CDR3 DNA follows: TGTGCCAGCAGCCCAATTCAGGGTTTCGAGGGCGGCACTGAAGCTTTCTTT.